A single TCR beta chain is shown here with its context. The antigen remains undetermined. This entry belongs to a study of T cells in Graves' hyperthyroidism and ophthalmopathy. General study points: Also found in blood were most expanded thyroid clonotypes above 0.001. Ophthalmopathy got predicted by the model a median about 6.5 months before its onset.

Clinicians diagnosed patients from clinical symptoms, serum thyroxine and TRAb, thyroid ultrasound and orbital computed tomography. Between the trimmed V and J ends, which lost 5 bases and 4 bases, there was a span of 14 bases. Looked up from germline, CDR1 is MNHEY and CDR2 is SMNVEV (reference sequence). This CDR3 comprises 14 residues. RNA transcripts were the template for amplifying TCR beta CDR3 regions. First-round RT-PCR targeting the TCR CDR3 was performed with the HTBI primer set. One entry per CDR3 protein results from TCRdb running MiXCR on the multiplex PCR reads. The table has about 300,000 distinct CDR3 sequences, about an eighth seen once.

Material for sequencing was blood. This TCR came from a woman younger than 45 with Graves' hyperthyroidism that later progressed to Graves' ophthalmopathy. The chain uses TRBV27 and TRBJ1-2; TRBD1 is a possible D gene (6 bases). The CDR3 spells CASSASDRLYGYTF. The DNA of the CDR3 is TGTGCCAGCAGTGCGTCGGACAGACTCTATGGCTACACCTTC.